This is a list of T cell receptor beta chains from one sample in a study of blood T cells in healthy people across ages. Each CDR3 protein is one row after TCRdb ran MiXCR on the 5' RACE reads. The sample records 920,000 or so distinct CDR3 sequences, 35% to 55% being singletons. The sample was blood. These receptors all stem from a woman aged 60-75 years in good health. Each CDR3 is given with its conserved first and last residue. The D gene is left open where the match is weak. Only part of the rows carry a size: once, few, many, or a class if the clone is expanded.

D: NA
V: TRBV6-6
J: TRBJ2-1
size: NA
CDR3: CASSPGHDYNEQFF
DNA: TGTGCCAGCAGCCCGGGACACGACTACAATGAGCAGTTCTTC

D: NA
V: TRBV7-9
J: TRBJ2-7
size: many
CDR3: CASSPTGQSYEQYF
DNA: TGTGCCAGCAGTCCCACCGGGCAGTCCTACGAGCAGTACTTC

D: NA
V: TRBV6-2/TRBV6-3
J: TRBJ2-1
size: few
CDR3: CASSYSGLAYEQFF
DNA: TGTGCCAGCAGTTACTCGGGGCTAGCCTATGAGCAGTTCTTC

D: NA
V: TRBV6-4
J: TRBJ2-1
size: few
CDR3: CASSDSGLSTYNEQFF
DNA: TGTGCCAGCAGTGACTCGGGACTCTCAACCTACAATGAGCAGTTCTTC

D: TRBD2
V: TRBV2
J: TRBJ2-2
size: NA
CDR3: CASSRTRENTGELFF
DNA: TGTGCCAGCAGCCGGACTAGGGAAAACACCGGGGAGTTGTTTTTT

D: TRBD1
V: TRBV29-1
J: TRBJ2-7
size: few
CDR3: CSARVGDRDYEQYF
DNA: TGCAGCGCTCGAGTGGGGGACAGGGACTACGAGCAGTACTTC

D: TRBD1
V: TRBV6-5
J: TRBJ2-7
size: NA
CDR3: CASSFTRTGDYHEQYF
DNA: TGTGCTAGCAGTTTTACCCGGACAGGGGATTACCACGAGCAGTACTTC

D: NA
V: TRBV28
J: TRBJ2-7
size: NA
CDR3: CACSLMQSSYEQYF
DNA: TGTGCCTGCAGTTTAATGCAGAGCTCCTACGAGCAGTACTTC

D: TRBD2
V: TRBV6-5
J: TRBJ2-1
size: NA
CDR3: CASSSGTSGSGDEQFF
DNA: TGTGCCAGCAGTTCCGGGACTAGCGGGAGTGGGGATGAGCAGTTCTTC

D: TRBD2
V: TRBV11-2
J: TRBJ2-7
size: NA
CDR3: CASSRSKLAGVAYEQYF
DNA: TGTGCCAGCAGCCGCTCGAAACTAGCGGGAGTTGCCTACGAGCAGTACTTC

D: NA
V: TRBV27
J: TRBJ2-5
size: few
CDR3: CASSWEQSPSRETQYF
DNA: TGTGCCAGCAGCTGGGAACAGTCCCCCAGCAGGGAGACCCAGTACTTC

D: NA
V: TRBV7-2
J: TRBJ2-7
size: once
CDR3: CASSPIAGYYNEQYF
DNA: TGTGCCAGCAGCCCAATTGCGGGATATTACAATGAGCAGTACTTC

D: TRBD2
V: TRBV29-1
J: TRBJ2-7
size: NA
CDR3: CSVGSGGGPREQYF
DNA: TGCAGCGTTGGAAGCGGGGGGGGTCCACGCGAGCAGTACTTC

D: NA
V: TRBV20-1
J: TRBJ2-1
size: few
CDR3: CSASGALAYNEQFF
DNA: TGCAGTGCTTCGGGAGCTCTAGCCTACAATGAGCAGTTCTTC

D: TRBD2
V: TRBV5-6
J: TRBJ2-7
size: NA
CDR3: CASSSASGYSSYEQYF
DNA: TGTGCCAGCAGCTCCGCTAGCGGATATAGCTCCTACGAGCAGTACTTC

D: NA
V: TRBV3-1
J: TRBJ1-2
size: NA
CDR3: CASSGAIYGYTF
DNA: TGTGCCAGCAGCGGGGCGATCTATGGCTACACCTTC